This TCR beta chain emerged from a study of T cell responses to AZD1222 COVID-19 vaccine. This clone is a singleton in its sample. TCRdb's copy holds only in-frame clones and misses some; the assay was immunoSEQ multiplex PCR. The sample carries 73,000 or so clones, roughly 82% recorded once. The specimen was peripheral blood, collected on day 0 of AZD1222 vaccination. This TCR came from an adult in good health.

The CDR3 DNA follows: TGTGCCATCCCCGGGACTAGGGGCGGGGAGCTGTTTTTT. Encoded protein: CAIPGTRGGELFF. The chain couples TRBV10-3 to TRBJ2-2, with 8 bases matching TRBD2. CDR3 length: 13 amino acids. V was pared by 8 bases and J by 7 bases, with 6 bases of the junction left unmatched. Germline V lookup: CDR1 ENHRY, CDR2 SYGVKD.